The 27 T cell receptor beta chains below all came from one sample that was sequenced in a study of blood T cells in healthy people across ages. For the second PCR, which ran for roughly 6 to 11 cycles, a sample-barcoded 5' primer and a J-beta primer mix were used. TCRdb re-called the 5' RACE reads with MiXCR, one entry per CDR3 protein. The data contain 1.5 million to 2 million distinct CDR3 sequences, around half of them singletons. The sequencing sample was made of blood. These receptors all stem from a woman in her thirties or forties in good health.

This clonotype was recorded a few times. The V and J genes are TRBV20-1 and TRBJ2-3, with 12 nucleotides matching TRBD2. CDR3 length equals 16 residues. Germline-derived CDR1 and CDR2 are DFQATT and SNEGSKA (reference sequence). Trimming at V came to 1 base and at J to 4 bases, leaving 6 bases not matched to a gene. Here the CDR3 reads CSARALAGGLSDTQYF. In DNA, the CDR3 is TGCAGTGCTAGAGCTCTAGCGGGGGGGCTCTCAGATACGCAGTATTTT.

J is TRBJ2-7 and V is TRBV2; D is uncertain. V was cut by 4 bases and J by 6 bases, with 16 bases left in between. CDR1 and CDR2 from the germline V gene are SNHLY and FYNNEI. The CDR3 is 14 residues long. CDR3 region: CASSVRGIPGEQYF. The CDR3 DNA is TGTGCCAGCAGTGTGCGAGGAATTCCTGGCGAGCAGTACTTC. The whole variable domain, remainder taken from reference TRBV2 and TRBJ2-7, is EPEVTQTPSHQVTQMGQEVILRCVPISNHLYFYWYRQILGQKVEFLVSFYNNEISEKSEIFDDQFSVERPDGSNFTLKIRSTKLEDSAMYFCASSVRGIPGEQYFGPGTRLTVT.

The chain is built from TRBV7-2 and TRBJ1-2; D gene unclear. CDR1 is SGHTA, CDR2 FQGNSA, per germline. The CDR3 length is 13 residues. The ends were cut back, 0 bases at V and 8 bases at J, with 10 bases in the middle. CDR3 coding DNA: TGTGCCAGCAGCTTAGCACAGACTTGGGGCTACACCTTC. Translation gives CASSLAQTWGYTF.

This sequence joins TRBV6-2 or TRBV6-3 and TRBJ2-7; D call uncertain. Trimming pared 4 bases from V and 1 base from J, leaving 17 bases between. Germline V gene lookup returns CDR1 MNHEY and CDR2 SVGEGT. The CDR3 is 16 residues long. The CDR3 DNA sequence: TGTGCCAGCAGTTCGGTGGTCAAGAGCTTTTCCTACGAGCAGTACTTC. Protein: CASSSVVKSFSYEQYF.

In its sample, this clonotype was seen a few times. The V call is TRBV4-2, the J call TRBJ1-5; TRBD1 might be the D (5 bases). V was pared by 0 bases and J by 6 bases, with 18 bases between. The CDR3 sequence is 17 residues long. In germline, CDR1 is LGHNA, CDR2 YNFKEQ. The CDR3 loop is CASSQDLGEMLGQPQHF. The CDR3 DNA follows: TGTGCCAGCAGCCAAGACTTGGGGGAAATGTTGGGTCAGCCCCAGCATTTT.

The chain links TRBV7-2 to TRBJ2-6; D unclear. CDR1 and CDR2 from the germline V gene are SGHTA and FQGNSA. The CDR3 is 16 residues long. The V gene lost 5 bases and the J gene lost 0 bases, with 11 bases spanning the gap. The CDR3 is CASSLRSASGANVLTF. The DNA for the CDR3 is TGTGCCAGCAGCCTCCGGTCAGCCTCTGGGGCCAACGTCCTGACTTTC.

J is TRBJ2-1 and V is TRBV6-4, with 7 bases lining up with TRBD1. This CDR3 spans 16 amino acids. V gave up 7 bases and J gave up 2 bases; unmatched junction bases: 11. In germline, CDR1 is MRHNA, CDR2 SNTAGT. Here the CDR3 reads CASTVDGTDTYNEQFF. DNA for the CDR3: TGTGCCAGCACTGTTGACGGGACAGATACCTACAATGAGCAGTTCTTC.

Written as DNA, the CDR3 is TGTGCCAGCAGCCGCAGAACCCGGGGATTTGGTACGCAGTATTTT. Amino acid sequence: CASSRRTRGFGTQYF. The rearrangement joins TRBV3-1 to TRBJ2-3, with D possibly TRBD2 on 5 matching bases. The CDR3 loop spans 15 amino acids. Germline lookup yields CDR1 LGHDT and CDR2 YNNKEL (reference sequence). V dropped 4 bases and J dropped 8 bases, with 19 bases sitting between them.

The V gene is TRBV7-2, the J gene TRBJ2-7; 16 nucleotides line up with TRBD2. Per germline, CDR1 SGHTA and CDR2 FQGNSA. Germline trimming cut 5 bases from V and 3 bases from J; bases unmatched to any gene: 13. The CDR3 has 19 residues. The CDR3 protein is CASSPDRSGLAGGRYEQYF. CDR3 coding DNA: TGTGCCAGCAGCCCAGATCGATCGGGACTAGCGGGGGGGCGCTACGAGCAGTACTTC.

The chain uses TRBV20-1 and TRBJ1-1; D call uncertain. This CDR3 spans 14 amino acids. Germline values: CDR1 DFQATT, CDR2 SNEGSKA (reference sequence). The V end lost 6 bases, the J end lost 0 bases, and 14 bases lay between the germline ends. The chain's CDR3 is CSANPLTVNTEAFF. The CDR3 DNA sequence: TGCAGTGCCAACCCTCTGACGGTGAACACTGAAGCTTTCTTT.

In its sample, this clonotype was seen a few times. J is TRBJ2-4 and V is TRBV6-2 or TRBV6-3; unclear D gene. This CDR3 region has 13 residues. The germline V gene encodes CDR1 MNHEY and CDR2 SVGEGT. The ends were cut back, 6 bases at V and 1 base at J, with 7 bases in the middle. Written as DNA, the CDR3 is TGTGCCAGCAGATCTCTGGCCAAAAACATTCAGTACTTC. Translating it yields CASRSLAKNIQYF.

This chain joins TRBV15 and TRBJ2-5; 7 bases match TRBD1. The CDR3 loop spans 16 amino acids. With V trimmed by 0 bases and J by 3 bases, 7 bases remained unmatched. Germline loops: CDR1 LNHNV, CDR2 YYDKDF (reference sequence). CDR3 DNA sequence: TGTGCCACCAGCAGAGATCGGGGACAGTGGGAAGAGACCCAGTACTTC. This gives the protein CATSRDRGQWEETQYF.

V usage is TRBV27 and J usage is TRBJ2-1; tentatively, D is TRBD2 (5 bases). The CDR3 contains 14 residues. Trimming removed 9 bases at V and 6 bases at J, with 18 bases between. Germline CDR1 reads MNHEY; CDR2 reads SMNVEV (reference sequence). The CDR3 region has the DNA TGTGCCAGTGCAACGACCCGGGGTGGCAATGAGCAGTTCTTC. Encoded protein: CASATTRGGNEQFF.

The chain carries TRBV21-1 and TRBJ2-7. TRBV21-1 is given as a pseudogene. CDR3 size: 16 residues. CDR3 coding DNA: TGTGCCAGCATCCCTAGGAGCCAGATCAGCTCCTACGAGCAGTACTTC. It encodes CASIPRSQISSYEQYF.

The CDR3 is CASSLDAVVSGANVLTF. The CDR3 DNA sequence: TGTGCCAGCAGCTTAGATGCTGTTGTCTCTGGGGCCAACGTCCTGACTTTC. J is TRBJ2-6 and V is TRBV7-2; D is unresolved. V was pared by 1 base and J by 0 bases, with 10 bases between. In germline, CDR1 is SGHTA, CDR2 FQGNSA. The CDR3 runs to 17 residues.

The CDR3 loop reads CASSPTGGPLAFF. The CDR3, as DNA: TGTGCCAGCAGCCCCACGGGGGGACCCTTGGCTTTCTTT. This chain connects TRBV7-3 to TRBJ1-1; possibly TRBD1 for D (5 bases). CDR3 length equals 13 residues. Between the trimmed V and J ends, which lost 5 bases and 11 bases, there was a span of 18 bases. Germline CDR1 is SGHTA and CDR2 is FQGTGA.

The genes are TRBV7-9 and TRBJ1-3; D is uncertain. The germline V gene encodes CDR1 SEHNR and CDR2 FQNEAQ (reference sequence). The CDR3 consists of 16 residues. Trimming shortened V by 3 bases and J by 0 bases, and 12 bases separated the two germline ends. This CDR3 reads CASSFARGSSGNTIYF. The CDR3 coding sequence is TGTGCCAGCAGCTTTGCTCGTGGAAGCTCTGGAAACACCATATATTTT.

J is TRBJ2-1 and V is TRBV9, with 13 bases lining up with TRBD2. The CDR3 runs to 16 residues. The V gene's germline CDR1 is SGDLS and CDR2 YYNGEE. J was trimmed by 5 bases and V by 2 bases; bases with no gene match: 4. The CDR3 is CASSVTSGGAHNEQFF. The CDR3 DNA is TGTGCCAGCAGCGTTACTAGCGGGGGGGCCCACAATGAGCAGTTCTTC.

This clonotype was observed once. V gene TRBV20-1 combines with J gene TRBJ2-5; D is possibly TRBD2 (7 bases). This CDR3 is 12 amino acids long. The V gene's germline CDR1 is DFQATT and CDR2 SNEGSKA (reference sequence). Trimming removed 3 bases from V and 13 bases from J, with 18 bases in between. The CDR3 sequence: CSASGGPYERYF. The CDR3 DNA follows: TGCAGTGCTAGCGGGGGGCCCTACGAGCGGTACTTC.

The chain has TRBV7-2 and TRBJ1-6; 7 bases are a match to TRBD1. V lost 5 bases to trimming and J lost 7 bases; unmatched junction nucleotides: 11. The CDR3 is made up of 16 amino acids. Germline values: CDR1 SGHTA, CDR2 FQGNSA. CDR3 protein: CASSPRPGGRNSPLHF. The CDR3 DNA reads as TGTGCCAGCAGCCCAAGGCCAGGGGGTCGGAATTCACCCCTCCACTTT.

This chain links TRBV20-1 with TRBJ2-3; 15 nucleotides line up with TRBD2. This CDR3 is built from 17 residues. Germline assignment: CDR1 DFQATT and CDR2 SNEGSKA (reference sequence). After removal of 4 bases from V and 4 bases from J, the junction contained 9 bases not matched to a gene. The CDR3, as DNA: TGCAGTGCTACCGGACTAGCGGGGGGGCCTAGGTCAGATACGCAGTATTTT. It codes for CSATGLAGGPRSDTQYF.

This clonotype has only a few counts. This chain links TRBV20-1 with TRBJ2-7; TRBD1 agrees at 8 bases. The CDR3 contains 13 residues. Germline lookup yields CDR1 DFQATT and CDR2 SNEGSKA (reference sequence). The ends lost 5 bases at V and 4 bases at J; junction bases unmatched: 7. The CDR3 here is CSAHRDRSYEQYF. The CDR3 DNA sequence: TGCAGTGCTCACCGGGACAGGTCATACGAGCAGTACTTC.

The V call is TRBV6-2 or TRBV6-3, the J call TRBJ1-1; D gene unclear. The CDR3 runs 16 residues. The V end was cut by 2 bases, the J end by 1 base, with 14 bases between. The germline V gene has CDR1 MNHEY and CDR2 SVGEGT. Written as DNA, the CDR3 is TGTGCCAGCAGTTACCTGGGCAGATTGCGGAACACTGAAGCTTTCTTT. It specifies CASSYLGRLRNTEAFF.

This clonotype occurred a few times. The rearrangement links TRBV7-2 to TRBJ2-7; tentatively, D is TRBD2 (5 bases). Germline lookup yields CDR1 SGHTA and CDR2 FQGNSA. Trimming removed 6 bases from V and 0 bases from J, with 15 bases in between. The CDR3 covers 15 residues. The CDR3 reads CASRPREGPSYEQYF. DNA of the CDR3: TGTGCCAGCAGACCCCGCGAGGGCCCCTCCTACGAGCAGTACTTC.

The rearrangement uses TRBV12-3 or TRBV12-4 and TRBJ2-5; D is possibly TRBD1 (6 bases). V lost 9 bases and J lost 11, with 25 bases in between. The CDR3 loop spans 14 amino acids. CDR3 sequence reads: CASSSRGRPLEQYF. CDR3 bases: TGTGCCAGTTCATCCAGGGGACGCCCGCTGGAGCAGTACTTC.

Only one count was recorded for this clonotype. This chain joins TRBV18 and TRBJ1-5, with TRBD1 as a possible D gene (6 bases). The CDR3 covers 14 residues. The germline gives CDR1 KGHSH, CDR2 LQKENI. Trimming cost V 3 bases and J 7 bases, with 13 bases left between them. This CDR3 is CASSPYSGVQPQHF. CDR3 nucleotide sequence: TGTGCCAGCTCACCCTACTCAGGGGTCCAGCCCCAGCATTTT.

This chain joins TRBV6-2 or TRBV6-3 and TRBJ2-6; 10 nucleotides line up with TRBD2. Trimming at V came to 6 bases and at J to 0 bases, leaving 11 bases not matched to a gene. The length of the CDR3 is 19 residues. From germline, CDR1 is MNHEY and CDR2 SVGEGT. CDR3 sequence reads: CASSRPPLAGLSGANVLTF. The CDR3, as DNA: TGTGCCAGCAGCCGGCCCCCACTAGCGGGGCTCTCTGGGGCCAACGTCCTGACTTTC.